The clone carrying this T cell receptor (beta chain) appeared a few times. What it binds is not known. Expressed TCRB transcripts were sequenced after all isolated RNA was converted to cDNA. Method: immunoSEQ multiplex PCR; TCRdb's copy keeps in-frame clones and lacks some. The sample gives 200,000 to 250,000 clones, roughly 13% of which show up once; about 0.026% is in the top ten. The sample is drawn from a study of beta chain features in type 1 diabetes. Study overall: The patient and healthy donor groups were comparable for age, gender and cell yields. Points from the study as a whole: Lower insertion and higher deletion counts appeared at VDJ junctions in type 1 diabetes patients. A greater similarity of naive, central memory and Treg TCRB repertoires was seen among patients than among healthy donors.

A sort by CD45RO/CCR7/CD25/CD127/CD95/CD27 yielded CD4+ naive, central memory, regulatory and stem cell-like memory cells. The CDR3 contains 17 residues. J gave up 3 bases and V 0 bases, and 3 bases lay outside the gene matches. The germline gives CDR1 MGHRA, CDR2 YSYEKL. The chain carries TRBV4-1 and TRBJ2-5, with TRBD2 matching 14 bases. This receptor was obtained from a woman in her thirties or forties in good health. The sequenced material came from naive CD4+ T cells from blood. DNA of the CDR3: TGCGCCAGCAGCCAAGATCTGGGACTAGCGGGGGAAGAGACCCAGTACTTC. Translation gives CASSQDLGLAGEETQYF.